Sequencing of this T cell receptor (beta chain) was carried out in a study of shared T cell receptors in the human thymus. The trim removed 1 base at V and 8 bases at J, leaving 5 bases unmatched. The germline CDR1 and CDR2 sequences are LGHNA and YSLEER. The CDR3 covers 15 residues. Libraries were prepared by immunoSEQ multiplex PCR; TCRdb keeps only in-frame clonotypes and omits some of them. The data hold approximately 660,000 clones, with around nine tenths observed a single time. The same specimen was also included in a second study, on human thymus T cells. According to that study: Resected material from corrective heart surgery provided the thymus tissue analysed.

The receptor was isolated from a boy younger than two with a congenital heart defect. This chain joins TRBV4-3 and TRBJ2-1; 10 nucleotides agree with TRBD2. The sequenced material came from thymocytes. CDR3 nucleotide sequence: TGCGCCAGCAGCCAAGGCGTAGCGGGAGGCCATGAGCAGTTCTTC. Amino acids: CASSQGVAGGHEQFF.